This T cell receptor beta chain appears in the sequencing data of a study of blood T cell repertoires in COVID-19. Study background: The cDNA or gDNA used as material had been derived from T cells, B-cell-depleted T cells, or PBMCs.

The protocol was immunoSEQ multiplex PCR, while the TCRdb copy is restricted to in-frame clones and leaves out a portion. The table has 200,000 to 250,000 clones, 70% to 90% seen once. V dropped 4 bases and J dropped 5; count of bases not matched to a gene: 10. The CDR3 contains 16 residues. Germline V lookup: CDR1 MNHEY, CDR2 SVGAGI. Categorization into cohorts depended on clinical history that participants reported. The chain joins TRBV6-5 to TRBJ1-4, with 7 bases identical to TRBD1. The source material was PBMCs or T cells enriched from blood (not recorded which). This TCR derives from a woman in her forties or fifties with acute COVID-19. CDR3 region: CASSFYPGTENEKLFF. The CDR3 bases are TGTGCCAGCAGTTTTTACCCCGGGACAGAGAATGAAAAACTGTTTTTT.